The next 15 T cell receptor beta chains were all read from a single sample in a study of cytomegalovirus exposure and HLA in healthy donors (dated by TCRdb to 2017 to 2019). Library method: the immunoSEQ multiplex PCR assay. For the multiplex PCR, a mixture combining 60 forward primers for TCR Vbeta segments and 13 reverse primers for TCR Jbeta segments was used. The table was pulled from immuneACCESS by TCRdb, which kept in-frame rearrangements only. Such tables lose some clones; where checked, under half of the loss comes from unresolved V genes, and the rest has no known cause. The sample table lists 150,000 to 180,000 clones, about 76% of them with a count of one. The ten largest clones capture around 7.2% of the sample. Sequencing used PBMCs. The receptors stem from a man younger than 40 in good health and CMV-seropositive.

The genes are TRBV27 and TRBJ1-2; no clear D gene. Germline V gives CDR1 MNHEY, CDR2 SMNVEV (reference sequence). The germline V and J ends were trimmed by 4 bases and 4 bases, with 19 bases remaining between them. This CDR3 region has 16 residues. The CDR3 loop reads CASSSSSSTMVYGYTF. The CDR3 coding sequence is TGTGCCAGCAGTTCCTCCAGCTCCACTATGGTCTATGGCTACACCTTC.

This clone was observed once. This chain links TRBV29-1 with TRBJ1-2; 7 bases agree with TRBD1. V shed 8 bases and J 4 bases; nucleotides not matched to a gene: 10. Germline CDR1 and CDR2: SQVTM and ANQGSEA. The CDR3 spans 13 residues. The CDR3, as DNA: TGCAGCATCCAGGGGGGATTTCCCTATGGCTACACCTTC. Protein sequence: CSIQGGFPYGYTF. The variable domain in full, with the rest retrieved from reference TRBV29-1 and TRBJ1-2, is SAVISQKPSRDICQRGTSLTIQCQVDSQVTMMFWYRQQPGQSLTLIATANQGSEATYESGFVIDKFPISRPNLTFSTLTVSNMSPEDSSIYLCSIQGGFPYGYTFGSGTRLTVV.

This chain links TRBV7-9 with TRBJ2-3, with 10 positions matching TRBD2. The CDR3 loop spans 15 amino acids. Trimming took 4 bases from V and 4 from J; bases not matched to a gene: 5. Germline V CDR1 and CDR2: SEHNR, FQNEAQ (reference sequence). In nucleotides, the CDR3 is TGTGCCAGCAGCTATAGCGGGGGGCCCGCAGATACGCAGTATTTT. It yields the protein CASSYSGGPADTQYF.

The chain uses TRBV9 and TRBJ1-1; the D gene is possibly TRBD1 (5 bases). The CDR3 spans 16 residues. Germline V lookup: CDR1 SGDLS, CDR2 YYNGEE. Trimming stripped 4 bases from V and 0 bases from J, with 16 bases between. The CDR3 spells CASSTGLSFMNTEAFF. The CDR3 DNA follows: TGTGCCAGCAGCACAGGCCTCTCTTTCATGAACACTGAAGCTTTCTTT.

The chain recombines TRBV5-6 with TRBJ1-4; the D is unclear. The CDR3 runs to 13 residues. Germline CDR1 reads SGHDT; CDR2 reads YYEEEE. Deletions cut 1 base from V and 14 bases from J, with 15 bases between. The CDR3 sequence: CASSLQEPPMLFF. Here the CDR3 DNA reads TGTGCCAGCAGCTTGCAGGAACCCCCAATGCTGTTTTTT.

The genes are TRBV5-4 and TRBJ2-5; 8 bases fit TRBD1. The CDR3 contains 14 residues. CDR1 is SGHNT and CDR2 is YYREEE in the germline V gene (reference sequence). J lost 4 bases, V lost 4 bases, and 6 bases had no gene match. The CDR3 region is CASSLGQGRETQYF. The CDR3 DNA reads TGTGCCAGCAGCCTCGGACAGGGAAGAGAGACCCAGTACTTC.

The chain combines TRBV4-1 with TRBJ2-2; TRBD1 is a possible D gene (6 bases). The CDR3 contains 16 residues. The V gene's germline CDR1 is MGHRA and CDR2 YSYEKL. Between the trimmed V and J ends, which lost 0 bases and 6 bases, there was a span of 14 bases. The DNA of the CDR3 is TGCGCCAGCAGCCAAGATTGGCAGGGGCCCCCCGGGGAGCTGTTTTTT. This encodes CASSQDWQGPPGELFF.

V is TRBV7-3 and J is TRBJ1-2; D remains ambiguous. This CDR3 has 14 amino acids. The V end lost 5 bases, the J end lost 7 bases, and 17 bases lay between the germline ends. The V gene's germline CDR1 is SGHTA and CDR2 FQGTGA. The CDR3 protein is CASSLTRDGAGYTF. CDR3 in DNA: TGTGCCAGCAGCCTGACCCGGGATGGCGCTGGCTACACCTTC.

This clone has a single count. The chain links TRBV6-6 to TRBJ2-1, with 10 nucleotides matching TRBD2. Germline V lookup: CDR1 MNHNY, CDR2 SVGAGI (reference sequence). There are 16 residues in the CDR3. Germline trimming cut 6 bases from V and 6 bases from J; bases unmatched to any gene: 11. CDR3 loop: CASSPPGSGRANEQFF. DNA for the CDR3: TGTGCCAGCAGCCCCCCGGGGAGCGGGAGGGCCAATGAGCAGTTCTTC.

The chain joins TRBV27 to TRBJ2-7; 7 positions agree with TRBD2. Per germline, CDR1 MNHEY and CDR2 SMNVEV (reference sequence). With V trimmed by 5 bases and J by 3 bases, 16 bases remained unmatched. CDR3 length: 17 amino acids. The CDR3 here is CASSPPRGDSTLYEQYF. The DNA for the CDR3 is TGTGCCAGCAGTCCCCCCCGGGGGGACTCAACTCTCTACGAGCAGTACTTC.

The CDR3 region is CASSIADRNYGYTF. In nucleotides, the CDR3 is TGTGCCAGTAGTATAGCCGACAGGAACTATGGCTACACCTTC. The rearrangement links TRBV19 to TRBJ1-2, with D possibly TRBD1 on 6 matching bases. This CDR3 spans 14 amino acids. Germline CDR1 is LNHDA and CDR2 is SQIVND (reference sequence). V was cut by 1 base and J by 2 bases, with 8 bases left in between.

The chain carries TRBV19 and TRBJ2-2; D not resolved. Germline V lookup: CDR1 LNHDA, CDR2 SQIVND (reference sequence). The V end was cut by 6 bases, the J end by 4 bases, with 15 bases between. This CDR3 comprises 15 residues. The DNA for the CDR3 is TGTGCCAGTAGGCCGACTTCGGTAGGCACCGGGGAGCTGTTTTTT. Protein: CASRPTSVGTGELFF. Combining the CDR3 with reference TRBV19 and TRBJ2-2 gives the whole variable domain DGGITQSPKYLFRKEGQNVTLSCEQNLNHDAMYWYRQDPGQGLRLIYYSQIVNDFQKGDIAEGYSVSREKKESFPLTVTSAQKNPTAFYLCASRPTSVGTGELFFGEGSRLTVL.

The chain combines TRBV11-3 with TRBJ2-2, with 7 nucleotides matching TRBD1. V dropped 3 bases and J dropped 0; count of bases not matched to a gene: 7. This CDR3 region has 17 residues. The V gene's germline CDR1 is SGHNT and CDR2 YENEEA. CDR3 coding DNA: TGTGCCAGCAGCTTTGGGCCAACAGGGGCGAACACCGGGGAGCTGTTTTTT. Amino acid sequence: CASSFGPTGANTGELFF.

The chain is built from TRBV4-1 and TRBJ1-5; TRBD1 is a possible D gene (6 bases). V was trimmed by 2 bases and J by 8 bases, leaving 10 bases between them. CDR1 is MGHRA and CDR2 is YSYEKL in the germline V gene. This CDR3 region has 13 residues. The DNA for the CDR3 is TGCGCCAGCAGCCAAAGGGGGGGGGAGCCCCAGCATTTT. Translation gives CASSQRGGEPQHF.

This clone was found once. In DNA form, the CDR3 reads TGTGCCTGGGATATACAGGGCAATCAGCCCCAGCATTTT. This codes for CAWDIQGNQPQHF. The chain is built from TRBV30 and TRBJ1-5; tentative D call: TRBD1 (5 bases). CDR3 length: 13 residues. CDR1 is GTSNPN, CDR2 SVGIG, per germline (reference sequence). The V end was cut by 5 bases, the J end by 2 bases, with 10 bases between.